These 24 T cell receptor beta chains share one sample of origin, sequenced in a study of blood T cell repertoires in COVID-19. Profiled with immunoSEQ multiplex PCR; TCRdb holds only in-frame clones, not every one. The table shows about 80,000 clones, with around 77% occurring only once. Sequenced: peripheral blood. The receptors shown here come from a man between 70 and 80 years old with active or convalescent COVID-19.

The rearrangement joins TRBV20-1 to TRBJ1-5, with a tentative D call TRBD1 (5 bases). Germline V lookup: CDR1 DFQATT, CDR2 SNEGSKA (reference sequence). V lost 3 bases and J lost 6, with 18 bases in between. There are 15 residues in the CDR3. The CDR3 sequence is CSASWGGEWSQPQHF. As DNA, the CDR3 is TGCAGTGCTAGTTGGGGGGGGGAATGGTCTCAGCCCCAGCATTTT.

This sequence joins TRBV5-1 and TRBJ1-1, with D perhaps TRBD1 (6 bases). Germline V lookup: CDR1 SGHRS, CDR2 YFSETQ. This CDR3 has 18 residues. Trimming took off 4 bases at V and 3 bases at J, with 25 bases between the two ends. For the CDR3, the DNA is TGCGCCAGCAGCCGTCGGGTCGGGGTCCAGGGGTCGGACACTGAAGCTTTCTTT. Protein product: CASSRRVGVQGSDTEAFF.

V gene TRBV9 combines with J gene TRBJ2-3; 10 bases agree with TRBD2. CDR3 length: 17 amino acids. Germline CDR1 SGDLS, CDR2 YYNGEE. J was trimmed by 1 base and V by 0 bases; bases with no gene match: 5. CDR3 in amino acids: CASSVEWTSGRTDTQYF. The CDR3 nucleotides are TGTGCCAGCAGCGTAGAATGGACTAGCGGCCGCACAGATACGCAGTATTTT.

V usage is TRBV29-1 and J usage is TRBJ1-1; weak D call: TRBD1 (5 bases). Trimming took off 6 bases at V and 1 base at J, with 6 bases between the two ends. The CDR3 has 11 residues. The V gene's germline CDR1 is SQVTM and CDR2 ANQGSEA. The CDR3 here is CSVQENTEAFF. The CDR3 bases are TGCAGCGTACAGGAGAACACTGAAGCTTTCTTT.

This chain links TRBV12-5 with TRBJ1-3, with D hard to call. The CDR3 spans 16 residues. Germline V lookup: CDR1 LGHNT, CDR2 FRNRAP. V shed 3 bases and J shed 0 bases, with 12 bases lying between them. In DNA form, the CDR3 reads TGTGCTAGTGGTTTACTACAAACCAGCTCTGGAAACACCATATATTTT. Its translation is CASGLLQTSSGNTIYF.

The chain employs TRBV28 and TRBJ2-1; D unresolved. The germline gives CDR1 MDHEN, CDR2 SYDVKM. The CDR3 contains 13 residues. The V end was cut by 4 bases, the J end by 15 bases, with 19 bases between. CDR3 sequence: CASSSPPLPRPFF. DNA for the CDR3: TGTGCCAGCAGTTCTCCTCCACTCCCGCGCCCGTTCTTC.

The CDR3 region is CASSLGQENSPLHF. CDR3 in DNA: TGTGCCAGCAGCCTAGGACAGGAAAATTCACCCCTCCACTTT. V is TRBV9 and J is TRBJ1-6; 7 nucleotides match TRBD1. The CDR3 consists of 14 residues. J gave up 7 bases and V 4 bases, and 5 bases lay outside the gene matches. The germline CDR1 and CDR2 sequences are SGDLS and YYNGEE.

J is TRBJ2-6 and V is TRBV19, with a possible D match to TRBD2 (6 bases). Per the germline V gene, CDR1 is LNHDA and CDR2 is SQIVND (reference sequence). Trimming pared 11 bases from V and 0 bases from J, leaving 8 bases between. This CDR3 comprises 13 residues. The CDR3 spells CAGGSSGANVLTF. DNA for the CDR3: TGTGCCGGGGGGAGCTCTGGGGCCAACGTCCTGACTTTC.

CDR3 sequence: CASSEAQTGYGQPQHF. The DNA for the CDR3 is TGTGCCAGCAGTGAAGCACAGACAGGGTACGGTCAGCCCCAGCATTTT. The gene calls are TRBV2 and TRBJ1-5, with 7 positions matching TRBD1. The CDR3 sequence is 16 residues long. V lost 0 bases and J lost 6; bases outside the gene matches: 8. Germline V lookup: CDR1 SNHLY, CDR2 FYNNEI.

This sequence joins TRBV6-1 and TRBJ2-7, with D hard to call. The CDR3 has 13 amino acids. The V end lost 1 base, the J end lost 3 bases, and 7 bases lay between the germline ends. Germline V gene sequence: CDR1 MNHNS, CDR2 SASEGT. In nucleotides, the CDR3 is TGTGCCAGCAGTGAAGGGGCTTACTACGAGCAGTACTTC. Its translation: CASSEGAYYEQYF.

This clone has just a few counts. The chain is built from TRBV2 and TRBJ2-2, with TRBD1 identical over 8 bases. The V segment lost 6 bases and the J segment 5 bases; nucleotides outside the gene matches: 8. Per germline, CDR1 SNHLY and CDR2 FYNNEI. This CDR3 contains 15 residues. As DNA, the CDR3 is TGTGCCAGCAGCTCAGACAGGGGATTGACCGGGGAGCTGTTTTTT. The encoded protein is CASSSDRGLTGELFF.

The chain has TRBV20-1 and TRBJ1-1, with a possible D match to TRBD1 (5 bases). V lost 4 bases and J lost 5, with 8 bases in between. The germline CDR1 and CDR2 sequences are DFQATT and SNEGSKA (reference sequence). CDR3 size: 11 residues. The CDR3 nucleotides read TGCAGTGCTACCGGGGGGACTGAAGCTTTCTTT. This encodes CSATGGTEAFF.

The rearrangement links TRBV27 to TRBJ2-1; 13 positions match TRBD2. Germline trimming cut 7 bases from V and 6 bases from J; bases unmatched to any gene: 6. This CDR3 is 15 amino acids long. Per the germline V gene, CDR1 is MNHEY and CDR2 is SMNVEV (reference sequence). The CDR3 spells CASIGLAGVGNEQFF. In DNA, the CDR3 is TGTGCCAGCATAGGACTAGCGGGGGTTGGCAATGAGCAGTTCTTC.

The chain recombines TRBV2 with TRBJ1-3; D gene ambiguous. This CDR3 contains 14 residues. Germline V CDR1 and CDR2: SNHLY, FYNNEI. Deletions cut 8 bases from V and 3 bases from J, with 14 bases between. As DNA, the CDR3 is TGTGCCAGCGACGTTGGAGGCGGTGGAAACACCATATATTTT. It encodes CASDVGGGGNTIYF.

This clone was observed a single time. The gene calls are TRBV19 and TRBJ2-7; 9 nucleotides match TRBD1. The CDR3 is 18 residues long. In germline, CDR1 is LNHDA, CDR2 SQIVND (reference sequence). V shed 5 bases and J 3 bases; nucleotides not matched to a gene: 17. The DNA for the CDR3 is TGTGCCAGTAGTTTCCTCCCGACACCGGGACAGGGAGGCTACGAGCAGTACTTC. Its protein is CASSFLPTPGQGGYEQYF.

The V gene is TRBV14, the J gene TRBJ2-3, with D possibly being TRBD1 (6 bases). This CDR3 is 15 amino acids long. V was clipped by 7 bases and J by 5 bases, with 19 bases between them. Germline loops: CDR1 SGHDN, CDR2 FVKESK. CDR3 sequence reads: CASKGTGWHKDTQYF. The CDR3 DNA reads as TGTGCCAGCAAGGGAACAGGGTGGCATAAAGATACGCAGTATTTT.

This chain joins TRBV3-1 (or the pseudogene TRBV3-2) and TRBJ1-5; D is unresolved. The length of the CDR3 is 15 residues. Germline lookup yields CDR1 LGHDT and CDR2 YNNKEL (reference sequence). With 4 bases removed from V and 3 bases from J, the gap between germline ends came to 13 bases. The CDR3 protein is CASSPRRGNNQPQHF. The CDR3 DNA reads TGTGCCAGCAGCCCCCGGCGGGGAAACAATCAGCCCCAGCATTTT.

The chain joins TRBV18 to TRBJ2-7; weak D call: TRBD2 (6 bases). The ends were cut back, 1 base at V and 7 bases at J, with 14 bases in the middle. The CDR3 contains 14 residues. CDR1 is KGHSH, CDR2 LQKENI, per germline. This chain's CDR3 is CASSPQGGREEQYF. Here the CDR3 DNA reads TGTGCCAGCTCACCACAGGGAGGCCGGGAAGAGCAGTACTTC.

The chain carries TRBV27 and TRBJ2-1, with D tentatively TRBD1 (6 bases). V lost 3 bases to trimming and J lost 2 bases, with 17 bases between them. Germline V gene lookup returns CDR1 MNHEY and CDR2 SMNVEV (reference sequence). This CDR3 spans 17 amino acids. The CDR3 here is CASSLTGRGFTYNEQFF. In DNA, the CDR3 is TGTGCCAGCAGTTTGACGGGCAGGGGATTTACCTACAATGAGCAGTTCTTC.

This clone was detected only a few times. The chain is built from TRBV5-1 and TRBJ1-5; 9 bases are shared with TRBD1. This CDR3 has 14 amino acids. Unmatched junction bases numbered 6, after V lost 4 bases and J lost 7 bases. Per the germline V gene, CDR1 is SGHRS and CDR2 is YFSETQ. In nucleotides, the CDR3 is TGCGCCAGCAGCCCGACAGGGGGAGGACAGCCCCAGCATTTT. Translated: CASSPTGGGQPQHF.

This chain joins TRBV6-5 and TRBJ1-6; D may be TRBD1 (6 bases). Trimming left V 0 bases short and J 9 bases short, with 15 bases between. The CDR3 contains 16 residues. In germline, CDR1 is MNHEY, CDR2 SVGAGI. For the CDR3, the DNA is TGTGCCAGCAGTTACTCGGGAATTCAGGGGAGTTCACCCCTCCACTTT. This encodes CASSYSGIQGSSPLHF.

The chain couples TRBV5-1 to TRBJ2-1; 7 nucleotides align to TRBD2. CDR1 is SGHRS, CDR2 YFSETQ, per germline. The trim removed 2 bases at V and 4 bases at J, leaving 6 bases unmatched. This CDR3 is 15 amino acids long. CDR3 bases: TGCGCCAGCAGCTTTACCAACGGGGGGTACAATGAGCAGTTCTTC. It specifies CASSFTNGGYNEQFF.

V is TRBV28 and J is TRBJ1-2; D gene uncertain. This CDR3 is built from 13 residues. V lost 7 bases, J lost 7 bases, and 16 bases lay in between. The germline CDR1 and CDR2 sequences are MDHEN and SYDVKM. In DNA, the CDR3 is TGTGCCAGCATTTCCTCCCAGGTAGTTGGCTACACCTTC. Translating it yields CASISSQVVGYTF.

This chain connects TRBV5-1 to TRBJ2-3; 12 positions match TRBD2. Germline trimming cut 7 bases from V and 4 bases from J; bases unmatched to any gene: 7. The germline gives CDR1 SGHRS, CDR2 YFSETQ. The CDR3 totals 15 residues. CDR3 region: CASHSSGGAPDTQYF. CDR3 bases: TGCGCCAGCCATTCTAGCGGGGGGGCTCCAGATACGCAGTATTTT.